These 32 T cell receptor beta chains share one sample of origin, sequenced in a study of cytomegalovirus exposure and HLA in healthy donors. Primers included in the PCR were 60 Vbeta and 13 Jbeta primers. Produced via immunoSEQ multiplex PCR; TCRdb's table is partial and in-frame only. The sample has over 200,000 clones, more than 70% seen once; the top ten hold around 1.4%. Specimen: PBMCs. These receptors were taken from a human donor in good health.

CDR3 in DNA: TGTGCCAGCAGGATAGACAGGGATCAGCCCCAGCATTTT. Its translation: CASRIDRDQPQHF. The V gene is TRBV6-1, the J gene TRBJ1-5; 7 bases map to TRBD1. The CDR3 runs to 13 residues. CDR1 is MNHNS, CDR2 SASEGT, per germline. Losses at the gene ends were 6 bases for V and 5 bases for J; bases not matched to a gene: 4.

The rearrangement links TRBV6-5 to TRBJ2-7; D gene unclear. CDR1 and CDR2 (germline): MNHEY, SVGAGI. V dropped 4 bases and J dropped 4 bases, with 11 bases sitting between them. CDR3 size: 13 residues. CDR3 nucleotides: TGTGCCAGCAGTTCGCATGTGGCTTACGAGCAGTACTTC. Translation gives CASSSHVAYEQYF.

This clone appeared once. The J gene is TRBJ1-2, the V gene TRBV5-8, with a tentative D call TRBD1 (5 bases). The V and J ends lost 6 bases and 5 bases respectively, with 14 bases between them. This CDR3 region has 13 residues. CDR1 and CDR2 from the germline V gene are SGHTS and YDEGEE. CDR3 region: CASKEGIPYGYTF. DNA of the CDR3: TGTGCCAGCAAGGAGGGGATACCTTATGGCTACACCTTC.

J is TRBJ2-1 and V is TRBV4-3, with a weak D call TRBD2 (5 bases). V lost 2 bases and J lost 0, with 17 bases in between. This CDR3 has 18 residues. Germline V gene data show CDR1 as LGHNA and CDR2 as YSLEER. The CDR3, as DNA: TGCGCCAGCAGCCAATCTCGCAGTACGAGGGCCTCCTACAATGAGCAGTTCTTC. Protein sequence: CASSQSRSTRASYNEQFF.

The V call is TRBV28, the J call TRBJ1-1; D is possibly TRBD1 (5 bases). Trimming cost V 5 bases and J 3 bases, with 10 bases left between them. The CDR3 is 13 amino acids. Per the germline V gene, CDR1 is MDHEN and CDR2 is SYDVKM. CDR3 bases: TGTGCCAGCAGTAAGGAGGGGCACACTGAAGCTTTCTTT. Amino acid sequence: CASSKEGHTEAFF. Supplemented by reference TRBV28 and TRBJ1-1, the full variable domain reads DVKVTQSSRYLVKRTGEKVFLECVQDMDHENMFWYRQDPGLGLRLIYFSYDVKMKEKGDIPEGYSVSREKKERFSLILESASTNQTSMYLCASSKEGHTEAFFGQGTRLTVV.

This chain links TRBV6-1 with TRBJ2-3, with unresolved D. Germline lookup yields CDR1 MNHNS and CDR2 SASEGT. V was shortened by 4 bases and J by 2 bases, with 10 bases between the two germline ends. This CDR3 has 14 residues. The CDR3 nucleotides read TGTGCCAGCAGTGTGGTCAGATTCACAGATACGCAGTATTTT. It yields the protein CASSVVRFTDTQYF.

This chain links TRBV5-1 with TRBJ1-3; D is unresolved. Germline V gene sequence: CDR1 SGHRS, CDR2 YFSETQ. Trimming stripped 0 bases from V and 1 base from J, with 5 bases between. The CDR3 spans 14 residues. The CDR3 is CASSLGTSGNTIYF. For the CDR3, the DNA is TGCGCCAGCAGCTTGGGTACATCTGGAAACACCATATATTTT.

The chain carries TRBV10-3 and TRBJ2-5, with D unresolved. V shed 4 bases and J shed 2 bases, with 8 bases lying between them. CDR3 length: 13 amino acids. Germline-derived CDR1 and CDR2 are ENHRY and SYGVKD. CDR3 bases: TGTGCCATCAGTGGAAACGGTCAAGAGACCCAGTACTTC. It specifies CAISGNGQETQYF.

This clone was detected only once. The V and J genes are TRBV4-1 and TRBJ1-1, with D possibly TRBD1 on 5 matching bases. Trimming took 1 base from V and 4 from J, leaving 19 bases between them. The CDR3 loop spans 17 amino acids. CDR1 and CDR2 (germline): MGHRA, YSYEKL. The DNA for the CDR3 is TGCGCCAGCAGCCAAGTACTTTCGCGCAGGGAGGCCACTGAAGCTTTCTTT. This encodes CASSQVLSRREATEAFF.

This chain connects TRBV28 to TRBJ2-5; D perhaps matches TRBD2 (6 bases). The CDR3 runs 17 residues. V shed 3 bases and J shed 0 bases, with 17 bases lying between them. Germline V lookup: CDR1 MDHEN, CDR2 SYDVKM. CDR3 DNA sequence: TGTGCCAGCAGTTTGGCGGGGCCCGATCCGTACCAAGAGACCCAGTACTTC. Translation: CASSLAGPDPYQETQYF.

The chain carries TRBV7-3 and TRBJ2-1; TRBD2 might be the D (5 bases). Germline V gene lookup returns CDR1 SGHTA and CDR2 FQGTGA. Trimming stripped 5 bases from V and 0 bases from J, with 5 bases between. CDR3 length: 13 residues. The CDR3 is CASSGSSYNEQFF. CDR3 sequence (DNA): TGTGCCAGCAGCGGGAGCTCCTACAATGAGCAGTTCTTC.

On this clone: The junction shows a germline mismatch at one end, possibly a read error. This chain joins TRBV7-9 and TRBJ2-5, with D perhaps matching TRBD1 (5 bases). The CDR3 is 16 amino acids. CDR1 and CDR2 (germline): SEHNR, FQNEAQ (reference sequence). The CDR3 nucleotides are TGTTCCAGCAGCTTCAGTGAGTTCAGGGCCCAAGAGACCCAGTACTTC. This translates into CSSSFSEFRAQETQYF.

This clone has only one observation. The gene calls are TRBV7-6 and TRBJ2-7; weak D call: TRBD2 (7 bases). This CDR3 has 15 residues. The germline V gene encodes CDR1 SGHVS and CDR2 FNYEAQ. V shed 2 bases and J shed 2 bases, with 13 bases lying between them. CDR3: CASSLRGGGAYEQYF. The CDR3 coding sequence is TGTGCCAGCAGCTTAAGGGGAGGGGGGGCCTACGAGCAGTACTTC.

The chain joins TRBV6-6 to TRBJ2-7; unclear D gene. Germline V CDR1 and CDR2: MNHNY, SVGAGI (reference sequence). The CDR3 extends over 15 amino acids. V was clipped by 0 bases and J by 2 bases, with 11 bases between them. The CDR3 coding sequence is TGTGCCAGCAGTTACTCGATTCCGGCGGCCTACGAGCAGTACTTC. This gives the protein CASSYSIPAAYEQYF.

This sequence joins TRBV27 and TRBJ2-2, with 7 nucleotides matching TRBD1. The germline CDR1 and CDR2 sequences are MNHEY and SMNVEV (reference sequence). J was trimmed by 2 bases and V by 3 bases; bases with no gene match: 3. The CDR3 is made up of 15 amino acids. CDR3 protein: CASSFRGTNTGELFF. CDR3 bases: TGTGCCAGCAGTTTCAGGGGGACCAACACCGGGGAGCTGTTTTTT.

This clone occurred once. Other DNA sequences of this sample code for an identical CDR3. The gene calls are TRBV9 and TRBJ1-4, with 7 positions matching TRBD1. The V and J ends lost 3 bases and 14 bases, in that order; junction bases with no gene match: 13. The germline V gene has CDR1 SGDLS and CDR2 YYNGEE. This CDR3 comprises 14 residues. The chain's CDR3 is CASSGRDSNGKLFF. The CDR3 region has the DNA TGTGCCAGCAGCGGACGGGACAGTAATGGAAAGCTGTTTTTT.

The chain couples TRBV28 to TRBJ2-1, with a weak D call TRBD2 (6 bases). V gave up 2 bases and J gave up 6 bases, with 14 bases separating them. The CDR3 totals 15 residues. Germline values: CDR1 MDHEN, CDR2 SYDVKM. CDR3 loop: CASSLDGQGGNEQFF. The CDR3 DNA is TGTGCCAGCAGTTTAGACGGGCAGGGAGGCAATGAGCAGTTCTTC.

This chain uses TRBV5-4 with TRBJ2-7; 10 bases match TRBD2. The CDR3 consists of 15 residues. From germline, CDR1 is SGHNT and CDR2 YYREEE (reference sequence). Trimming removed 1 base from V and 0 bases from J; junction bases left unmatched: 1. CDR3 DNA sequence: TGTGCCAGCAGCTTGACTAGCGGGAACTCCTACGAGCAGTACTTC. Encoded protein: CASSLTSGNSYEQYF.

Regarding this clone: Mismatch with germline at one junction end may stem from a read error. The chain uses TRBV4-1 and TRBJ1-5; D not resolved. From germline, CDR1 is MGHRA and CDR2 YSYEKL. The CDR3 is made up of 16 amino acids. This CDR3 is CASRQEAGNRNQPQHF. For the CDR3, the DNA is TGCGCCAGCAGGCAAGAGGCAGGTAATCGCAATCAGCCCCAGCATTTT.

The chain is built from TRBV2 and TRBJ2-2; maybe TRBD1 (6 bases). This CDR3 spans 14 amino acids. V was trimmed by 6 bases and J by 1 base, leaving 9 bases between them. The germline CDR1 and CDR2 sequences are SNHLY and FYNNEI. The CDR3 spells CASRLTGNTGELFF. CDR3 bases: TGTGCCAGCAGATTGACAGGGAACACCGGGGAGCTGTTTTTT.

In its sample, this clone was seen a few times. This chain connects TRBV7-2 to TRBJ2-2, with 9 bases aligning to TRBD1. The CDR3 consists of 14 residues. The V gene's germline CDR1 is SGHTA and CDR2 FQGNSA. With V trimmed by 5 bases and J by 4 bases, 2 bases remained unmatched. CDR3 in DNA: TGTGCCAGCAGCCCGGGACAGGGCACCGGGGAGCTGTTTTTT. Its translation: CASSPGQGTGELFF.

The chain has TRBV29-1 and TRBJ2-3; D call uncertain. Germline CDR1 SQVTM, CDR2 ANQGSEA. V gave up 1 base and J gave up 2 bases, with 4 bases separating them. The CDR3 is made up of 12 amino acids. The CDR3 protein is CSVEVNTDTQYF. The DNA of the CDR3 is TGCAGCGTTGAAGTTAACACAGATACGCAGTATTTT.

The gene calls are TRBV19 and TRBJ2-2; D is possibly TRBD1 (6 bases). Germline CDR1 LNHDA, CDR2 SQIVND (reference sequence). The CDR3 has 17 residues. Deletions cut 4 bases from V and 1 base from J, with 16 bases between. The CDR3 is CASSSPFGQRNTGELFF. The CDR3 DNA reads as TGTGCCAGTAGTAGTCCGTTTGGACAGAGGAACACCGGGGAGCTGTTTTTT.

The J gene is TRBJ1-5, the V gene TRBV28; D may be TRBD1 (6 bases). Germline V gives CDR1 MDHEN, CDR2 SYDVKM. The CDR3 consists of 14 residues. The V end lost 6 bases, the J end lost 0 bases, and 9 bases lay between the germline ends. CDR3 in amino acids: CASSNRVSNQPQHF. CDR3 nucleotides: TGTGCCAGCAGCAACAGGGTTAGCAATCAGCCCCAGCATTTT.

This clone was counted only a few times. This chain links TRBV29-1 with TRBJ2-5, with a tentative D call TRBD1 (6 bases). Trimming left V 3 bases short and J 5 bases short, with 10 bases between. Germline assignment: CDR1 SQVTM and CDR2 ANQGSEA. This CDR3 comprises 12 residues. CDR3 in DNA: TGCAGCGTTGAGTTCAGGGGCGAGACCCAGTACTTC. This encodes CSVEFRGETQYF.

In this sample, this clone turned up a few times. The V call is TRBV19, the J call TRBJ1-5; 11 nucleotides align to TRBD1. V gave up 6 bases and J gave up 4 bases; unmatched junction bases: 8. Looked up from germline, CDR1 is LNHDA and CDR2 is SQIVND (reference sequence). The CDR3 length is 16 residues. The CDR3 region has the DNA TGTGCCAGTAGGCGGACCGGGACAGGGGGAAATCAGCCCCAGCATTTT. It codes for CASRRTGTGGNQPQHF.

This chain uses TRBV6-5 with TRBJ2-5, with TRBD2 as a possible D gene (6 bases). Per germline, CDR1 MNHEY and CDR2 SVGAGI. V was trimmed by 5 bases and J by 4 bases, leaving 14 bases between them. The CDR3 has 14 residues. In DNA form, the CDR3 reads TGTGCCAGCAGTCCCGGGACTTTCCGAGAGACCCAGTACTTC. It codes for CASSPGTFRETQYF.

The CDR3 protein is CASSASGTSMNNEQFF. The CDR3, as DNA: TGTGCCAGCAGCGCGTCCGGGACTAGTATGAACAATGAGCAGTTCTTC. The chain combines TRBV13 with TRBJ2-1; 8 bases line up with TRBD2. The CDR3 is made up of 16 amino acids. The J segment lost 5 bases and the V segment lost 5 bases, leaving 11 bases of the junction unmatched. Germline V gene lookup returns CDR1 PRHDT and CDR2 FYEKMQ (reference sequence).

V and J are TRBV7-9 and TRBJ2-3, with D possibly matching TRBD1 (5 bases). The CDR3 totals 15 residues. V dropped 4 bases and J dropped 4 bases, with 15 bases sitting between them. Germline CDR1 and CDR2: SEHNR and FQNEAQ (reference sequence). CDR3 in DNA: TGTGCCAGCAGCTCAGGGCTTCAAGGGGCAGATACGCAGTATTTT. Translating it yields CASSSGLQGADTQYF.

V is TRBV2 and J is TRBJ2-7; the D is unclear. The CDR3 is 12 residues long. The germline CDR1 and CDR2 sequences are SNHLY and FYNNEI. V lost 5 bases and J 4 bases, leaving 9 bases between the germline ends. The CDR3 DNA reads TGTGCCAGCAGTAGAACAGATTACGAGCAGTACTTC. Protein sequence: CASSRTDYEQYF.

This clone was observed a single time. This rearrangement joins TRBV6-6 to TRBJ2-5; D is perhaps TRBD1 (5 bases). V lost 8 bases and J lost 0, with 16 bases in between. This CDR3 has 15 amino acids. Germline-derived CDR1 and CDR2 are MNHNY and SVGAGI (reference sequence). The CDR3 sequence: CASSRPGRDQETQYF. CDR3 in DNA: TGTGCCAGCTCGAGACCTGGCAGGGACCAAGAGACCCAGTACTTC.

This rearrangement joins TRBV7-6 to TRBJ2-7; 11 bases line up with TRBD1. Losses at the gene ends were 1 base for V and 6 bases for J; bases not matched to a gene: 2. Germline V gives CDR1 SGHVS, CDR2 FNYEAQ. The CDR3 covers 14 residues. This CDR3 reads CASSLEGTGGEQYF. The CDR3 DNA follows: TGTGCCAGCAGCTTAGAGGGGACAGGGGGCGAGCAGTACTTC.